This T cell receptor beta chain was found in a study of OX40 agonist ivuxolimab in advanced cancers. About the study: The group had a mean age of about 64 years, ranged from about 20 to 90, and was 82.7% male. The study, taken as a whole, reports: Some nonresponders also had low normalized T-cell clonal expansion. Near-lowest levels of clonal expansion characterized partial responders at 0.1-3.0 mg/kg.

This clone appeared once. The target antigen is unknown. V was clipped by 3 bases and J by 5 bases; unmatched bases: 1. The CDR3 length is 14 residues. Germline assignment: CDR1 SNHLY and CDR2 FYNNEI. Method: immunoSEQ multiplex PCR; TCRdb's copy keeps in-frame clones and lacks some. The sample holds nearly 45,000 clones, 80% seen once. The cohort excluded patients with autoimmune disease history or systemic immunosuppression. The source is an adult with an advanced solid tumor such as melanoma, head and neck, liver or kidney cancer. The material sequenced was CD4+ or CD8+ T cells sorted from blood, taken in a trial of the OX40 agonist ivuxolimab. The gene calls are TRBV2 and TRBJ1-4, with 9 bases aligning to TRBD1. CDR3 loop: CASSDGTGNEKLFF. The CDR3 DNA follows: TGTGCCAGCAGTGACGGGACAGGGAATGAAAAACTGTTTTTT.